These 20 T cell receptor beta chains share one sample of origin, sequenced in a study of T cells after yellow fever vaccination. TCRdb re-analysed the 5' RACE reads in MiXCR, keeping a single row per CDR3 protein. The sample yields fewer than 400,000 distinct CDR3 sequences, roughly 10% seen once. The sequencing here drew on CD4+ T cells sorted from PBMCs, taken 45 days after the yellow fever booster vaccination. These receptors originate from a man aged 18 to 30 who received the YFV17D yellow fever vaccine.

The chain combines TRBV7-9 with TRBJ2-1; TRBD2 agrees at 14 bases. CDR3 size: 18 residues. Looked up from germline, CDR1 is SEHNR and CDR2 is FQNEAQ (reference sequence). Trimming took 3 bases from V and 7 from J; bases not matched to a gene: 11. DNA of the CDR3: TGTGCCAGCAGCTTCCGCCCGGGACTAGCGGGGGATCGGAATGAGCAGTTCTTC. Protein: CASSFRPGLAGDRNEQFF.

This chain links TRBV7-8 with TRBJ2-3; 8 nucleotides match TRBD2. This CDR3 is 16 amino acids long. In germline, CDR1 is SGHVS, CDR2 FQNEAQ. Unmatched junction bases numbered 17, after V lost 7 bases and J lost 8 bases. CDR3 in amino acids: CASTRSGSLLRGTQYF. The CDR3 DNA reads as TGTGCCAGCACCCGGAGCGGGAGTCTCCTACGGGGTACGCAGTATTTT.

V usage is TRBV12-3 or TRBV12-4 and J usage is TRBJ1-1; possible D gene TRBD1, 6 bases. The CDR3 spans 14 residues. V was trimmed by 3 bases and J by 0 bases, leaving 8 bases between them. The CDR3 loop reads CASSFGDMNTEAFF. The CDR3, as DNA: TGTGCCAGCAGTTTTGGGGACATGAACACTGAAGCTTTCTTT.

This clonotype was seen more than once but under ten times. V is TRBV7-9 and J is TRBJ2-5; maybe TRBD1 (6 bases). V was clipped by 5 bases and J by 4 bases, with 14 bases between them. Per the germline V gene, CDR1 is SEHNR and CDR2 is FQNEAQ (reference sequence). The CDR3 extends over 14 amino acids. The CDR3, as DNA: TGTGCCAGCAGCCCTTACAGGGATCGAGAGACCCAGTACTTC. It is translated as CASSPYRDRETQYF.

The chain employs TRBV7-2 and TRBJ1-5; no firm D call. V was pared by 5 bases and J by 9 bases, with 14 bases between. CDR3 length equals 13 residues. Germline V lookup: CDR1 SGHTA, CDR2 FQGNSA. In nucleotides, the CDR3 is TGTGCCAGCAGCCTCGACGGTGGTTTGCCCCAGCATTTT. This translates into CASSLDGGLPQHF.

The table lists this clonotype with a few counts. The V gene is TRBV28, the J gene TRBJ2-5; D is undetermined. CDR3 length: 12 amino acids. The germline V and J ends were trimmed by 8 bases and 1 base, with 8 bases remaining between them. Germline CDR1 and CDR2: MDHEN and SYDVKM. The DNA for the CDR3 is TGTGCCAGCGGGATATTCCAAGAGACCCAGTACTTC. Protein: CASGIFQETQYF.

In this sample, this clonotype turned up a few times. The J gene is TRBJ1-5, the V gene TRBV28; D is ambiguous. Germline V CDR1 and CDR2: MDHEN, SYDVKM. CDR3 length: 12 residues. V lost 6 bases to trimming and J lost 1 base, with 4 bases between them. Here the CDR3 reads CASRLSNQPQHF. For the CDR3, the DNA is TGTGCCAGCAGGCTGAGCAATCAGCCCCAGCATTTT. Complete variable domain (other parts from reference TRBV28 and TRBJ1-5): DVKVTQSSRYLVKRTGEKVFLECVQDMDHENMFWYRQDPGLGLRLIYFSYDVKMKEKGDIPEGYSVSREKKERFSLILESASTNQTSMYLCASRLSNQPQHFGDGTRLSIL.

In this sample, this clonotype turned up a few times. The chain carries TRBV3-1 and TRBJ2-2; the match to TRBD1 covers 11 bases. There are 16 residues in the CDR3. V lost 1 base, J lost 5 bases, and 3 bases stayed unmatched. Germline assignment: CDR1 LGHDT and CDR2 YNNKEL (reference sequence). The CDR3 nucleotides are TGTGCCAGCAGCCAAGGGACAGGGGGCTTGACCGGGGAGCTGTTTTTT. This sequence encodes CASSQGTGGLTGELFF.

CDR3 DNA: TGTGCCAGCAGCTTAGTACAGGGATCACCCCTCCACTTT. Its translation is CASSLVQGSPLHF. The J gene is TRBJ1-6, the V gene TRBV7-3, with D maybe TRBD1 (6 bases). The CDR3 loop spans 13 amino acids. The germline V gene has CDR1 SGHTA and CDR2 FQGTGA. The ends were cut back, 2 bases at V and 10 bases at J, with 9 bases in the middle.

In its sample, this clonotype was seen a few times. The chain couples TRBV12-3 or TRBV12-4 to TRBJ1-5, with 7 bases aligning to TRBD1. V was pared by 6 bases and J by 2 bases, with 7 bases of the junction left unmatched. This CDR3 comprises 15 residues. The CDR3 nucleotides are TGTGCCAGCAGCCTGGACGGGACAGGCAATCAGCCCCAGCATTTT. This sequence encodes CASSLDGTGNQPQHF.

The genes are TRBV11-2 and TRBJ2-7; maybe TRBD2 (7 bases). Germline V gives CDR1 SGHAT, CDR2 FQNNGV. The length of the CDR3 is 18 residues. Between the trimmed V and J ends, which lost 0 bases and 2 bases, there was a span of 20 bases. For the CDR3, the DNA is TGTGCCAGCAGCTTAGAATGGGAGGGGGGGTCCCAACCCTACGAGCAGTACGTC. It is translated as CASSLEWEGGSQPYEQYV.

The genes are TRBV12-3 or TRBV12-4 and TRBJ1-1, with D uncertain. V lost 5 bases to trimming and J lost 4 bases, with 5 bases between them. The CDR3 is 11 residues long. The CDR3 DNA reads TGTGCCAGCAGTCCGCTCACTGAAGCTTTCTTT. It specifies CASSPLTEAFF.

This clonotype was counted a few times. The chain uses TRBV10-3 and TRBJ2-5; TRBD1 matches 8 bases. This CDR3 region has 15 residues. Germline CDR1 ENHRY, CDR2 SYGVKD. V shed 3 bases and J 0 bases; nucleotides not matched to a gene: 3. The CDR3 reads CAISDSGQDQETQYF. DNA of the CDR3: TGTGCCATCAGTGATTCGGGACAGGACCAAGAGACCCAGTACTTC.

This clonotype was recorded at least ten times. This chain connects TRBV4-1 to TRBJ2-3, with a weak D call TRBD1 (6 bases). The CDR3 is made up of 16 amino acids. In germline, CDR1 is MGHRA, CDR2 YSYEKL. The V gene lost 2 bases and the J gene lost 5 bases, with 17 bases spanning the gap. For the CDR3, the DNA is TGCGCCAGCAGCCAATCTTACACCGACAGGAGAGATACGCAGTATTTT. Translated: CASSQSYTDRRDTQYF.

This chain uses TRBV18 with TRBJ1-1; TRBD1 might be the D (6 bases). The germline CDR1 and CDR2 sequences are KGHSH and LQKENI. The CDR3 extends over 14 amino acids. The V end was cut by 5 bases, the J end by 7 bases, with 17 bases between. The CDR3 nucleotides read TGTGCCAGCTCATTTATCGGACAGCCGAGTGAAGCTTTCTTT. It codes for CASSFIGQPSEAFF.

This clonotype was observed a few times. V is TRBV28 and J is TRBJ1-4; 11 nucleotides match TRBD1. The V gene's germline CDR1 is MDHEN and CDR2 SYDVKM. Unmatched junction bases numbered 9, after V lost 4 bases and J lost 5 bases. The CDR3 has 17 amino acids. CDR3 residues: CASSSAGQGVPNEKLFF. As DNA, the CDR3 is TGTGCCAGCAGTTCCGCGGGACAGGGGGTCCCAAATGAAAAACTGTTTTTT.

In its sample, this clonotype was seen a few times. The gene calls are TRBV5-1 and TRBJ1-1, with D unclear. From germline, CDR1 is SGHRS and CDR2 YFSETQ. V was trimmed by 2 bases and J by 0 bases, leaving 8 bases between them. CDR3 size: 14 residues. In nucleotides, the CDR3 is TGCGCCAGCAGCTTTGACGGCCTGAACACTGAAGCTTTCTTT. It yields the protein CASSFDGLNTEAFF.

For the CDR3, the DNA is TGTGCCATCAGTGAGTCGAATTGGTACAATGAGCAGTTCTTC. Protein sequence: CAISESNWYNEQFF. The chain carries TRBV10-3 and TRBJ2-1; D unresolved. Trimming left V 0 bases short and J 4 bases short, with 7 bases between. The CDR3 totals 14 residues. Germline CDR1 and CDR2: ENHRY and SYGVKD.

This clonotype has just a few counts. The V and J genes are TRBV5-1 and TRBJ1-1, with D perhaps matching TRBD1 (5 bases). Trimming took 4 bases from V and 1 from J, leaving 8 bases between them. The CDR3 has 13 amino acids. Germline CDR1 reads SGHRS; CDR2 reads YFSETQ. CDR3: CASSPDTNTEAFF. CDR3 coding DNA: TGCGCCAGCAGCCCGGACACGAACACTGAAGCTTTCTTT.

The rearrangement uses TRBV12-5 and TRBJ1-2; TRBD1 aligns across 10 bases. Germline lookup yields CDR1 LGHNT and CDR2 FRNRAP. The trim removed 7 bases at V and 0 bases at J, leaving 11 bases unmatched. CDR3 length equals 17 residues. The CDR3 reads CASAAGTGALANYGYTF. CDR3 DNA sequence: TGTGCTAGTGCCGCGGGGACAGGGGCCCTAGCTAACTATGGCTACACCTTC.